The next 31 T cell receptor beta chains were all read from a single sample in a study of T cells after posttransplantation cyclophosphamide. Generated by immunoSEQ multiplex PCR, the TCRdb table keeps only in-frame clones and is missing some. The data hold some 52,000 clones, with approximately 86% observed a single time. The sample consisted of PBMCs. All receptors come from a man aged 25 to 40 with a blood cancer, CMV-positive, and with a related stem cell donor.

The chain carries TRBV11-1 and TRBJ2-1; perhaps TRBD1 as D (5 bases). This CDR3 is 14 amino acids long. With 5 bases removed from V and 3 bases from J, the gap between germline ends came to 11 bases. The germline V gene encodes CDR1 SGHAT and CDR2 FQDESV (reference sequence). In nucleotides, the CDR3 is TGTGCCAGCAGCACCAGGGATCTCTACAATGAGCAGTTCTTC. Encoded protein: CASSTRDLYNEQFF.

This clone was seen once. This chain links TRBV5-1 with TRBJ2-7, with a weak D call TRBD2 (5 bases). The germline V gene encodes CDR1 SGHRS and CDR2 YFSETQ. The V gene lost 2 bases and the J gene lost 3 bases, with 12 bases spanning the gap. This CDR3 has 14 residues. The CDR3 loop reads CASSLASGDYEQYF. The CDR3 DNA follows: TGCGCCAGCAGCTTAGCGAGCGGTGACTACGAGCAGTACTTC.

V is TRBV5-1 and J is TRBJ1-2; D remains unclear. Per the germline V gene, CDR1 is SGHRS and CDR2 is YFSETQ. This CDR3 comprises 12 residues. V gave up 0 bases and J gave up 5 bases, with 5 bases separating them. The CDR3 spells CASSLDGYGYTF. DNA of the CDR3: TGCGCCAGCAGCTTGGACGGTTATGGCTACACCTTC.

CDR3 coding DNA: TGTGCCACCGGGGGAGGGGGTCCCTACGAGCAGTACTTC. Its translation is CATGGGGPYEQYF. The J gene is TRBJ2-7, the V gene TRBV6-6, with a tentative D call TRBD2 (7 bases). CDR1 MNHNY and CDR2 SVGAGI come from the germline V gene (reference sequence). The CDR3 has 13 amino acids. V lost 10 bases, J lost 2 bases, and 15 bases lay in between.

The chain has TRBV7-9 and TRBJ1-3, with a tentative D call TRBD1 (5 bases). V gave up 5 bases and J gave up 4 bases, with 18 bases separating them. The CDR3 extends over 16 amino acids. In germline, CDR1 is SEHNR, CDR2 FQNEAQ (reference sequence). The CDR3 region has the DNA TGTGCCAGCAGCCGCCTGTCGGGGGAGGCCGGAAACACCATATATTTT. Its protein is CASSRLSGEAGNTIYF.

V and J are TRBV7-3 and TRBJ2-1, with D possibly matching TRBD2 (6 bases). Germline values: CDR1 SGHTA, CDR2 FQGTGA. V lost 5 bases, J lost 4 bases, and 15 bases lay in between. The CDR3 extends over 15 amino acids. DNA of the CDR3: TGTGCCAGCAGCCATCCGGGAGAGGATTACAATGAGCAGTTCTTC. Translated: CASSHPGEDYNEQFF.

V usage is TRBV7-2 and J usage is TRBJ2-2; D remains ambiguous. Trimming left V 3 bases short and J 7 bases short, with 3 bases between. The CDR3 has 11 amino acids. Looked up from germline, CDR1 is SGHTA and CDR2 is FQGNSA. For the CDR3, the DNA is TGTGCCAGCAGCTTTATCGGGGAGCTGTTTTTT. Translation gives CASSFIGELFF. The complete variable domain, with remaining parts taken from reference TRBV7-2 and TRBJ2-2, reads GAGVSQSPSNKVTEKGKDVELRCDPISGHTALYWYRQSLGQGLEFLIYFQGNSAPDKSGLPSDRFSAERTGGSVSTLTIQRTQQEDSAVYLCASSFIGELFFGEGSRLTVL.

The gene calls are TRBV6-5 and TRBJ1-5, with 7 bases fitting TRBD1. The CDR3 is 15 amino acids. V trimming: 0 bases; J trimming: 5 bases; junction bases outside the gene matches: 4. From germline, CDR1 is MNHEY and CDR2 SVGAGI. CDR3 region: CASSYSTGTDQPQHF. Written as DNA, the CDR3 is TGTGCCAGCAGTTACTCGACAGGGACCGATCAGCCCCAGCATTTT.

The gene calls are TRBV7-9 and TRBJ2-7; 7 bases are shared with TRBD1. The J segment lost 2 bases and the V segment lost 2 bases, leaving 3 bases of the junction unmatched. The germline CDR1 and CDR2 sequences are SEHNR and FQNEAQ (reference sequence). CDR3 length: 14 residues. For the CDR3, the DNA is TGTGCCAGCAGCTTAACAGGGGCCCCCTACGAGCAGTACTTC. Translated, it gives CASSLTGAPYEQYF.

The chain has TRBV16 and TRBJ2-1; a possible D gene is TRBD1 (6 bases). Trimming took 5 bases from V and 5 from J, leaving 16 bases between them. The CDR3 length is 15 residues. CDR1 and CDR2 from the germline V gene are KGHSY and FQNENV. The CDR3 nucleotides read TGTGCCAGCAGCGGGGGCGGCAGGGGAAACAATGAGCAGTTCTTC. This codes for CASSGGGRGNNEQFF.

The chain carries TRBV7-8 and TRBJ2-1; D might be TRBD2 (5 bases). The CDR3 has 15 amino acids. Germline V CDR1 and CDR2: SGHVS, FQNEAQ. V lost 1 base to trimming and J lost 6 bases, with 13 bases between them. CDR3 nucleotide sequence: TGTGCCAGCAGCTTAGGCCTAGCCCAAGGCAATGAGCAGTTCTTC. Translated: CASSLGLAQGNEQFF.

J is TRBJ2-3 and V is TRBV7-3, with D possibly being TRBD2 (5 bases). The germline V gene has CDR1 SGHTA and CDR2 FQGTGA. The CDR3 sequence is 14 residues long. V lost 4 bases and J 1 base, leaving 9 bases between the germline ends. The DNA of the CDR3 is TGTGCCAGCAGCTCCGGAGCGGGCACAGATACGCAGTATTTT. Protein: CASSSGAGTDTQYF.

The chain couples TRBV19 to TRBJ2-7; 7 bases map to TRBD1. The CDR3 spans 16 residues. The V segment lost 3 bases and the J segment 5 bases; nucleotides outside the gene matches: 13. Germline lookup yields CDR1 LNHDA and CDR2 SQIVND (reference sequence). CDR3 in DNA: TGTGCCAGTAGTATTGATGTTGCGAGGGGACAGAACGAGCAGTACTTC. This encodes CASSIDVARGQNEQYF.

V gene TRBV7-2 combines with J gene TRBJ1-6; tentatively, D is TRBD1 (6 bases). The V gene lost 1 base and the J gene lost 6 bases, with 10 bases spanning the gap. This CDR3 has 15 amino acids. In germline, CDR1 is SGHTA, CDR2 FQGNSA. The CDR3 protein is CASSLEQGFNSPLHF. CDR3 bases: TGTGCCAGCAGCTTAGAACAGGGCTTTAATTCACCCCTCCACTTT.

The chain's CDR3 is CASSLDRVQYF. The CDR3 DNA is TGTGCCAGCAGCTTAGACAGGGTACAGTACTTC. This chain connects TRBV7-9 to TRBJ2-4, with D possibly matching TRBD1 (6 bases). Germline lookup yields CDR1 SEHNR and CDR2 FQNEAQ (reference sequence). V lost 1 base and J 13 bases, leaving 8 bases between the germline ends. The CDR3 extends over 11 amino acids.

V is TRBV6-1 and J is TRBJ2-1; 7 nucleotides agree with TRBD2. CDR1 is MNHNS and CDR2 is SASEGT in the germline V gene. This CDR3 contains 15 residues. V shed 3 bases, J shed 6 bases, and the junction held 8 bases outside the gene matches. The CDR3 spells CASSEFAGAGNEQFF. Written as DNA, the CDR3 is TGTGCCAGCAGTGAGTTCGCGGGAGCCGGCAATGAGCAGTTCTTC.

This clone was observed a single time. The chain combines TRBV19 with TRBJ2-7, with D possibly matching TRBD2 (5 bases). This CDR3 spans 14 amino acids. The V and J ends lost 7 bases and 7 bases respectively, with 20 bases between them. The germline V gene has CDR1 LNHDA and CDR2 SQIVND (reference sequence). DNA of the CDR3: TGTGCCAGTACCATGGGCGGGCCCTCGGGTGAGCAGTACTTC. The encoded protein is CASTMGGPSGEQYF.

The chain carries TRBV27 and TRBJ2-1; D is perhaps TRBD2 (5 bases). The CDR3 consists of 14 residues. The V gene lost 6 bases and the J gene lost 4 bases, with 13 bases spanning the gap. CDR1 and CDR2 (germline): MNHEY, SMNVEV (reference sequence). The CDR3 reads CASRGRGAYNEQFF. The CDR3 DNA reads TGTGCCAGCAGGGGCCGGGGTGCGTACAATGAGCAGTTCTTC.

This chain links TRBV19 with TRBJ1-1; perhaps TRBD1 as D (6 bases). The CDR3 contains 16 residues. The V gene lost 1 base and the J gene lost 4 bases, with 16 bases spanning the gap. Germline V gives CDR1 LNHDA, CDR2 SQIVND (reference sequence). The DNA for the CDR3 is TGTGCCAGTAGTATAGTTTGGGGGCGCGGCGGCACTGAAGCTTTCTTT. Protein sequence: CASSIVWGRGGTEAFF.

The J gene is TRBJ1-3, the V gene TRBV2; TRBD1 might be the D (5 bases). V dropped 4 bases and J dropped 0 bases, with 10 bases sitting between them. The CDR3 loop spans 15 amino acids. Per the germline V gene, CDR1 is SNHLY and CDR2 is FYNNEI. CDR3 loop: CASSGDSLSGNTIYF. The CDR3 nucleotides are TGTGCCAGCAGTGGAGACAGCCTCTCTGGAAACACCATATATTTT.

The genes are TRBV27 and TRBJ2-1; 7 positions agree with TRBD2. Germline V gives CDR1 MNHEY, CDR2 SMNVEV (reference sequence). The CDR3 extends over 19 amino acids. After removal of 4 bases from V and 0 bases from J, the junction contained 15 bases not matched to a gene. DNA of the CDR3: TGTGCCAGCAGTTCCCCCGGGATTGGGGGGGAAAGCTCCTACAATGAGCAGTTCTTC. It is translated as CASSSPGIGGESSYNEQFF.

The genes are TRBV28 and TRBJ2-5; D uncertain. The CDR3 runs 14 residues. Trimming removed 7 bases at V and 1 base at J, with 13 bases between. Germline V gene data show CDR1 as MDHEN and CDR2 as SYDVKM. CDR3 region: CASTRGVVQETQYF. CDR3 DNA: TGTGCCAGCACTCGAGGAGTTGTCCAAGAGACCCAGTACTTC. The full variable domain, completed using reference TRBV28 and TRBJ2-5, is DVKVTQSSRYLVKRTGEKVFLECVQDMDHENMFWYRQDPGLGLRLIYFSYDVKMKEKGDIPEGYSVSREKKERFSLILESASTNQTSMYLCASTRGVVQETQYFGPGTRLLVL.

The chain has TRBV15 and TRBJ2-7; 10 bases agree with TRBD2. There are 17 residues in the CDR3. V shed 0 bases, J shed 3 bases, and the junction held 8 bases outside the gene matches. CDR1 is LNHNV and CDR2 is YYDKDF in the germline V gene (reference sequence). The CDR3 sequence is CATSRDQLGLASYEQYF. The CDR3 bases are TGTGCCACCAGCAGAGATCAGTTGGGACTAGCGAGCTACGAGCAGTACTTC.

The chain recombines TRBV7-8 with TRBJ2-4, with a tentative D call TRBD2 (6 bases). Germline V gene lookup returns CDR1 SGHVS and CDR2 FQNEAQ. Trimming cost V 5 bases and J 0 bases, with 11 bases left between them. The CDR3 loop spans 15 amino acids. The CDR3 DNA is TGTGCCAGCAGCCACCGGGACTTAGCCAAAAACATTCAGTACTTC. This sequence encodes CASSHRDLAKNIQYF.

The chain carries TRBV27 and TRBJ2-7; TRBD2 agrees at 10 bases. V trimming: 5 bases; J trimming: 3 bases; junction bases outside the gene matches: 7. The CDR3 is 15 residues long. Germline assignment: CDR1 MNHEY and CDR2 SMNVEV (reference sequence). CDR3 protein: CASSAASGGFYEQYF. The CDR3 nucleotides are TGTGCCAGCAGTGCAGCTAGCGGGGGATTCTACGAGCAGTACTTC.

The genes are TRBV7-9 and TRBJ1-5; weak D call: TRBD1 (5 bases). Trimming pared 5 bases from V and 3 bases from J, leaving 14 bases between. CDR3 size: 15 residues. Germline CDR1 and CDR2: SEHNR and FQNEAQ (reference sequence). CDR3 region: CASSHTGGDNQPQHF. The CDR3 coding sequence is TGTGCCAGCAGCCATACTGGGGGGGACAATCAGCCCCAGCATTTT.

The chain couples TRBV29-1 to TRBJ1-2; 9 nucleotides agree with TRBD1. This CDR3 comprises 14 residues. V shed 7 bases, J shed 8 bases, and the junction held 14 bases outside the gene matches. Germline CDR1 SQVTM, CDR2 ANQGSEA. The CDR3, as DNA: TGCAGCGCTGACCAGGGACAGGGTGGATTCGGCTACACCTTC. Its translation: CSADQGQGGFGYTF.

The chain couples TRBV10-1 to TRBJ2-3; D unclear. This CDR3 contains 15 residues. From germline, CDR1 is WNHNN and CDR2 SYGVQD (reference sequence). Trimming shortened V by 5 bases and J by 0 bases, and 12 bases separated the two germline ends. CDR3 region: CASSPQEDSTDTQYF. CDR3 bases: TGCGCCAGCAGTCCTCAGGAAGACAGCACAGATACGCAGTATTTT.

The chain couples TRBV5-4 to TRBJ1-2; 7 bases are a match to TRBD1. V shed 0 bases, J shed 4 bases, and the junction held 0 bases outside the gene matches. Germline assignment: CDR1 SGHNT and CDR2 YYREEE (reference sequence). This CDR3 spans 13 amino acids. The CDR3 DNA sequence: TGTGCCAGCAGCTTGGAGGGGGCCTATGGCTACACCTTC. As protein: CASSLEGAYGYTF.

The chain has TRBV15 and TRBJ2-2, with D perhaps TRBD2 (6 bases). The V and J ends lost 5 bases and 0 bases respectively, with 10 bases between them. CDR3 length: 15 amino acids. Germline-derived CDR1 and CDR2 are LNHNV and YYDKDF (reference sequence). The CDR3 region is CATSPGLSNTGELFF. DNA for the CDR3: TGTGCCACCAGCCCGGGACTGTCGAACACCGGGGAGCTGTTTTTT.

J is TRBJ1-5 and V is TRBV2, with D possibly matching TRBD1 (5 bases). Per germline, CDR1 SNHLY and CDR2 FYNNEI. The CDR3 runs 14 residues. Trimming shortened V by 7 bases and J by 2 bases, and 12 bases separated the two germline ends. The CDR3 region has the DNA TGTGCCAGCAACGTAGTAGGGGGCAATCAGCCCCAGCATTTT. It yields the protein CASNVVGGNQPQHF.